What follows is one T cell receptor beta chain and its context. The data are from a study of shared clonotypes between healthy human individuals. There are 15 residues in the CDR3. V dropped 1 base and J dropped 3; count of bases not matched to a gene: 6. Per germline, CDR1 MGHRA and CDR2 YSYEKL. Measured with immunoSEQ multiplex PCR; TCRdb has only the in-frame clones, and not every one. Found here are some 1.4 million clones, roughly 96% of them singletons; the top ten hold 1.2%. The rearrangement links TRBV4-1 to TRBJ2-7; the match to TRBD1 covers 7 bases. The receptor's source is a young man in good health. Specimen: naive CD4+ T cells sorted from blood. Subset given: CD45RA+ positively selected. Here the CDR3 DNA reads TGCGCCAGCAGCCAAGTAGGACAGGCAATCTACGAGCAGTACTTC. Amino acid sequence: CASSQVGQAIYEQYF.